These 24 T cell receptor beta chains share one sample of origin, sequenced in a study of T-cell reconstitution after alpha-beta-depleted transplantation in children. Unique molecular identifiers were built into the TCRbeta library. TCRdb reanalysed the PCR reads using MiXCR and keeps one entry per CDR3 protein. The sample includes under 850,000 distinct CDR3 sequences, 10% to 15% of them seen just once. Sequenced material: PBMCs, taken before TCRalphabeta/CD19-depleted stem cell transplant. The receptors shown here come from a girl aged 2 to 9 with congenital amegakaryocytic thrombocytopenia, due to receive a stem cell transplant.

This clonotype was counted many times. The gene calls are TRBV4-1 and TRBJ2-1; 8 bases match TRBD2. The CDR3 consists of 14 residues. V trimming: 1 base; J trimming: 6 bases; junction bases outside the gene matches: 2. In germline, CDR1 is MGHRA, CDR2 YSYEKL. CDR3 nucleotides: TGCGCCAGCAGCCAAGGGGGACTAGTCAATGAGCAGTTCTTC. Protein: CASSQGGLVNEQFF.

The chain carries TRBV28 and TRBJ1-4, with TRBD1 identical over 8 bases. CDR3 length equals 13 residues. Germline CDR1 reads MDHEN; CDR2 reads SYDVKM. V shed 4 bases and J 11 bases; nucleotides not matched to a gene: 6. The CDR3 region has the DNA TGTGCCAGCAGTTCCAGGACAGGGTTGAAACTGTTTTTT. It yields the protein CASSSRTGLKLFF.

The genes are TRBV12-3 or TRBV12-4 and TRBJ2-3; D gene ambiguous. The CDR3 contains 13 residues. V lost 4 bases, J lost 6 bases, and 11 bases lay in between. CDR3: CASSYDPPDTQYF. CDR3 in DNA: TGTGCCAGCAGTTATGATCCCCCCGATACGCAGTATTTT.

This clonotype came up many times. Here the CDR3 reads CSARWGGGYTF. The CDR3 bases are TGCAGTGCTAGATGGGGGGGTGGCTACACCTTC. The chain uses TRBV20-1 and TRBJ1-2; TRBD1 might be the D (5 bases). The germline V gene has CDR1 DFQATT and CDR2 SNEGSKA (reference sequence). The CDR3 extends over 11 amino acids. The germline V and J ends were trimmed by 2 bases and 7 bases, with 8 bases remaining between them.

The genes are TRBV20-1 and TRBJ2-7; D is possibly TRBD1 (6 bases). The germline gives CDR1 DFQATT, CDR2 SNEGSKA (reference sequence). The length of the CDR3 is 12 residues. V lost 2 bases and J lost 7, with 12 bases in between. The CDR3 sequence is CSARTPTGEQYF. The CDR3, as DNA: TGCAGTGCTAGAACCCCTACAGGGGAGCAGTACTTC.

CDR3 in DNA: TGCGCCAGCAGGACTAGCGGGGCGGGGCACTACTACGAGCAGTACTTC. It is translated as CASRTSGAGHYYEQYF. The chain employs TRBV5-1 and TRBJ2-7, with 11 bases matching TRBD2. The CDR3 contains 16 residues. With V trimmed by 5 bases and J by 3 bases, 10 bases remained unmatched. Germline loops: CDR1 SGHRS, CDR2 YFSETQ.

This clonotype turned up a few times. V gene TRBV5-1 combines with J gene TRBJ2-7, with 12 bases identical to TRBD2. The CDR3 runs to 14 residues. V lost 3 bases and J lost 7; bases outside the gene matches: 5. Per the germline V gene, CDR1 is SGHRS and CDR2 is YFSETQ. For the CDR3, the DNA is TGCGCCAGCAGCTCGACTAGCGGGAGTCTAGAGCAGTACTTC. Its translation is CASSSTSGSLEQYF.

The CDR3 DNA is TGCAGCGTTGAAGGGGGACCGCTCTACGAGCAGTACTTC. Residues: CSVEGGPLYEQYF. The rearrangement uses TRBV29-1 and TRBJ2-7; perhaps D is TRBD1 or TRBD2 (5 bases each). Trimming stripped 1 base from V and 3 bases from J, with 10 bases between. The V gene's germline CDR1 is SQVTM and CDR2 ANQGSEA. The CDR3 consists of 13 residues.

This clonotype came up many times. The J gene is TRBJ1-2, the V gene TRBV29-1; D remains ambiguous. V was shortened by 0 bases and J by 10 bases, with 6 bases between the two germline ends. There are 10 residues in the CDR3. Germline lookup yields CDR1 SQVTM and CDR2 ANQGSEA. The CDR3 sequence is CSVEDRVYTF. The CDR3 region has the DNA TGCAGCGTTGAAGACAGAGTCTACACCTTC.

This rearrangement joins TRBV6-1 to TRBJ2-5; 9 bases are a match to TRBD2. After removal of 6 bases from V and 3 bases from J, the junction contained 11 bases not matched to a gene. The germline V gene has CDR1 MNHNS and CDR2 SASEGT. The CDR3 sequence is 16 residues long. The CDR3 bases are TGTGCCAGCAGCCGACCTAGACTAGCGGATAAAGAGACCCAGTACTTC. Its protein is CASSRPRLADKETQYF.

This clonotype was picked up a small number of times. This chain joins TRBV27 and TRBJ2-7, with 9 bases identical to TRBD2. V was pared by 5 bases and J by 7 bases, with 12 bases of the junction left unmatched. The CDR3 runs 15 residues. The V gene's germline CDR1 is MNHEY and CDR2 SMNVEV (reference sequence). The CDR3 is CASSNEREAPIEQYF. CDR3 bases: TGTGCCAGCAGTAACGAGCGGGAGGCACCTATAGAGCAGTACTTC.

This clonotype has a handful of counts. This chain uses TRBV28 with TRBJ2-3; 8 bases map to TRBD1. The V and J ends lost 7 bases and 6 bases, in that order; junction bases with no gene match: 6. The V gene's germline CDR1 is MDHEN and CDR2 SYDVKM. The length of the CDR3 is 13 residues. The CDR3 DNA reads TGTGCCAGCATATCACAGGGGGACGATACGCAGTATTTT. Translation: CASISQGDDTQYF. Complete variable domain (other parts from reference TRBV28 and TRBJ2-3): DVKVTQSSRYLVKRTGEKVFLECVQDMDHENMFWYRQDPGLGLRLIYFSYDVKMKEKGDIPEGYSVSREKKERFSLILESASTNQTSMYLCASISQGDDTQYFGPGTRLTVL.

The table lists this clonotype with many counts. The chain links TRBV20-1 to TRBJ2-3; the D call may be TRBD1 or TRBD2 (6 bases each). CDR1 DFQATT and CDR2 SNEGSKA come from the germline V gene (reference sequence). V was pared by 5 bases and J by 6 bases, with 18 bases between. This CDR3 has 14 amino acids. CDR3 DNA: TGCAGTGCTTGGGGGGCACGGCTGCAGGATACGCAGTATTTT. The encoded protein is CSAWGARLQDTQYF.

This clonotype has a count of ten or more. The rearrangement uses TRBV7-2 and TRBJ1-1; 7 nucleotides match TRBD1. The CDR3 runs 15 residues. V lost 0 bases to trimming and J lost 2 bases; unmatched junction nucleotides: 3. Germline CDR1 SGHTA, CDR2 FQGNSA. In nucleotides, the CDR3 is TGTGCCAGCAGCTTAGCCGGGACAGCAAACACTGAAGCTTTCTTT. Its translation: CASSLAGTANTEAFF.

CDR3 nucleotides: TGCGCCAGCAGCCAAGGGCCTAGCGGAGCAGATACGCAGTATTTT. This gives the protein CASSQGPSGADTQYF. The chain combines TRBV4-1 with TRBJ2-3; 7 bases fit TRBD2. Trimming took 1 base from V and 4 from J; bases not matched to a gene: 5. The CDR3 is made up of 15 amino acids. CDR1 and CDR2 from the germline V gene are MGHRA and YSYEKL.

This clonotype was seen just once. This may stem from a read error, because a much larger clone lies one nucleotide away. Because it lacks the conserved phenylalanine or tryptophan at the end, this CDR3 is likely a read error. The chain joins TRBV5-1 to TRBJ2-1; maybe TRBD2 (6 bases). Germline V lookup: CDR1 SGHRS, CDR2 YFSETQ. This CDR3 is 17 amino acids long. Trimming removed 4 bases at V and 2 bases at J, with 19 bases between. CDR3 sequence: CASSGLLLAPPYNEQFL. CDR3 bases: TGCGCCAGCAGCGGCCTTCTTCTAGCGCCACCCTACAATGAGCAGTTCCTC.

The table lists this clonotype with a few counts. The chain combines TRBV6-2 or TRBV6-3 with TRBJ1-5, with D maybe TRBD1 (5 bases). V lost 5 bases and J 1 base, leaving 15 bases between the germline ends. The CDR3 length is 16 residues. Germline V gene lookup returns CDR1 MNHEY and CDR2 SVGEGT. The CDR3 here is CASSPYSWGSNQPQHF. CDR3 DNA: TGTGCCAGCAGTCCTTATTCCTGGGGGAGCAATCAGCCCCAGCATTTT.

Comments on this clonotype: A much larger clone lies one base from this, so it may be a read error. The CDR3 reads CASSFRRRLERDADTQYF. The CDR3 DNA follows: TGTGCCAGCAGCTTCCGCAGGAGGCTGGAGCGGGACGCAGATACGCAGTATTTT. The chain is built from TRBV5-5 and TRBJ2-3, with 7 bases aligning to TRBD2. V dropped 2 bases and J dropped 4; count of bases not matched to a gene: 16. The CDR3 totals 18 residues. From germline, CDR1 is SGHKS and CDR2 YYEKEE (reference sequence).

This chain connects TRBV10-3 to TRBJ2-1; D is unresolved. Germline V gene data show CDR1 as ENHRY and CDR2 as SYGVKD. V lost 10 bases and J 10 bases, leaving 14 bases between the germline ends. The CDR3 consists of 11 residues. This CDR3 is CATFSRGEQFF. CDR3 DNA sequence: TGTGCCACCTTTAGCCGCGGCGAGCAGTTCTTC.

This clonotype was seen a few times. The chain combines TRBV19 with TRBJ2-5; D ambiguous. Germline V gene lookup returns CDR1 LNHDA and CDR2 SQIVND (reference sequence). Trimming removed 3 bases at V and 2 bases at J, with 10 bases between. The CDR3 extends over 14 amino acids. CDR3 DNA sequence: TGTGCCAGTAGTATGAGGCTGGTACAAGAGACCCAGTACTTC. This sequence encodes CASSMRLVQETQYF.

This clonotype came up many times. The J gene is TRBJ1-2, the V gene TRBV20-1; no clear D. The CDR3 covers 11 residues. V shed 5 bases and J shed 11 bases, with 15 bases lying between them. The germline V gene has CDR1 DFQATT and CDR2 SNEGSKA (reference sequence). As DNA, the CDR3 is TGCAGTGCTGAGGAGAGGTGGGGTTACACCTTC. It encodes CSAEERWGYTF.

The rearrangement links TRBV10-2 to TRBJ2-1, with D possibly being TRBD1 (5 bases). The V gene's germline CDR1 is WSHSY and CDR2 SAAADI. The V gene lost 5 bases and the J gene lost 0 bases, with 11 bases spanning the gap. The CDR3 totals 15 residues. The CDR3 loop is CASSTDRSSYNEQFF. In DNA form, the CDR3 reads TGCGCCAGCAGTACCGACAGAAGCTCCTACAATGAGCAGTTCTTC.

This clonotype has a handful of counts. The J gene is TRBJ2-7, the V gene TRBV20-1; perhaps TRBD2 as D (6 bases). Germline loops: CDR1 DFQATT, CDR2 SNEGSKA (reference sequence). CDR3 length: 13 residues. With 3 bases removed from V and 4 bases from J, the gap between germline ends came to 13 bases. DNA for the CDR3: TGCAGTGCTAGTTCGGCGGGACCTTACGAGCAGTACTTC. This encodes CSASSAGPYEQYF.

The V gene is TRBV12-3 or TRBV12-4, the J gene TRBJ1-1; a possible D gene is TRBD1 (6 bases). CDR3 length: 13 residues. Trimming left V 3 bases short and J 9 bases short, with 14 bases between. The CDR3 sequence is CASSFLDRTKAFF. The CDR3 region has the DNA TGTGCCAGCAGTTTCCTCGACAGGACTAAAGCTTTCTTT.